This T cell receptor (beta chain) appears in the sequencing data of a study of blood T cell repertoires in COVID-19. Study information: Some COVID-19 samples were acute and others convalescent; all came from the United States, Italy and Spain. PBMCs, B-cell-depleted T cells, or T cells provided the cDNA or gDNA that made up the material.

This CDR3 has 14 amino acids. CDR1 and CDR2 from the germline V gene are SGHRS and YFSETQ. V lost 2 bases and J 2 bases, leaving 8 bases between the germline ends. Original processing methods: The assay estimated nucleated cells by amplifying reference gene primers. The data were produced by immunoSEQ multiplex PCR, yet TCRdb's version contains in-frame clones alone and is incomplete. V and J calls and clone size are those listed in that table; D and trimming were worked out from the DNA. Here the sample spans 67,000 or so clones, roughly 80% being singletons. The table lists this clone with a count of one.

The J gene is TRBJ1-5, the V gene TRBV5-1; unclear D gene. This clonotype originated in a man aged 65 to 85 with acute or convalescent COVID-19. The sample was peripheral blood. CDR3 amino acids: CASSFGGRNQPQHF. For the CDR3, the DNA is TGCGCCAGCAGCTTCGGAGGCCGCAATCAGCCCCAGCATTTT.